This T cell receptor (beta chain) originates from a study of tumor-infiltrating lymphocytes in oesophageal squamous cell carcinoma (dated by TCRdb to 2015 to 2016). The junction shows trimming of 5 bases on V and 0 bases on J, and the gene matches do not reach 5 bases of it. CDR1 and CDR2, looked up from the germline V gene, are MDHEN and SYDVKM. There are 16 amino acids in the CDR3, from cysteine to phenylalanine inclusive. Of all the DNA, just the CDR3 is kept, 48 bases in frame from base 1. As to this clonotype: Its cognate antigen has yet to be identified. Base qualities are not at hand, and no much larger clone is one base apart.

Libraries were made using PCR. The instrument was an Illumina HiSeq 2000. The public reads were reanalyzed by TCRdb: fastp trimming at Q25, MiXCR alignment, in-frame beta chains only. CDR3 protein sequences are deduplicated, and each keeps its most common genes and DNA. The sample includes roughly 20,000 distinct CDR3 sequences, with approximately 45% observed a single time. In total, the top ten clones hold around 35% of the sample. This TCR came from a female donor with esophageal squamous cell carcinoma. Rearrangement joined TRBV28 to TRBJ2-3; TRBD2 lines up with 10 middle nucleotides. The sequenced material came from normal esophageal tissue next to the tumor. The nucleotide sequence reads TGTGCCAGCAGTCCGGGACTAGCGTTAAGCACAGATACGCAGTATTTT. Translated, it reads CASSPGLALSTDTQYF. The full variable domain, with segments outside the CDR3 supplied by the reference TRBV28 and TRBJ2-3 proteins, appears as DVKVTQSSRYLVKRTGEKVFLECVQDMDHENMFWYRQDPGLGLRLIYFSYDVKMKEKGDIPEGYSVSREKKERFSLILESASTNQTSMYLCASSPGLALSTDTQYFGPGTRLTVL.